This TCR beta chain was recovered during a study of OX40 agonist ivuxolimab in advanced cancers. Study findings and constraints: The study found that CD8+ T cells averaged more expanded clones than CD4+.

This table comes from immunoSEQ multiplex PCR, and its TCRdb copy is limited to in-frame clones, with some not included. The data hold some 11,000 clones, with around 78% observed a single time. As regards this clone: The antigen is not known.

From germline, CDR1 is SEHNR and CDR2 FQNEAQ (reference sequence). The CDR3 contains 15 residues. The ends were cut back, 5 bases at V and 0 bases at J, with 14 bases in the middle. V is TRBV7-9 and J is TRBJ2-7, with D possibly called TRBD1 or TRBD2 (5 bases each). This specimen consisted of CD4+ or CD8+ T cells sorted from blood, obtained in a trial of the OX40 agonist ivuxolimab. The TCR comes from an adult with an advanced solid tumor such as melanoma, head and neck, liver or kidney cancer. This CDR3 reads CASSNRDRCSYEQYF. The CDR3 bases are TGTGCCAGCAGCAACCGGGACCGATGCTCCTACGAGCAGTACTTC. Looking up the rest from reference TRBV7-9 and TRBJ2-7 gives the full variable domain: DTGVSQNPRHKITKRGQNVTFRCDPISEHNRLYWYRQTLGQGPEFLTYFQNEAQLEKSRLLSDRFSAERPKGSFSTLEIQRTEQGDSAMYLCASSNRDRCSYEQYFGPGTRLTVT.